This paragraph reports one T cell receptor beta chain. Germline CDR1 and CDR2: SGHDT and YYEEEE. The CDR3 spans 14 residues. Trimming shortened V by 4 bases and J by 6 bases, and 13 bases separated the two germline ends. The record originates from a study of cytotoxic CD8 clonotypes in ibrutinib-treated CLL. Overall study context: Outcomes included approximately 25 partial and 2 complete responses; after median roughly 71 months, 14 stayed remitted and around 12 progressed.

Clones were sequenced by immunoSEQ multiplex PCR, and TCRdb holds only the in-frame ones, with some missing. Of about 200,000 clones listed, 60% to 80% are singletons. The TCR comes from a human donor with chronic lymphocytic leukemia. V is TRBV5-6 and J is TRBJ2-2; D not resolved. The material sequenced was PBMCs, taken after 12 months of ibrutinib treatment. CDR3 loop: CASSQLPGAGELFF. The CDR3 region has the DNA TGTGCCAGCAGCCAACTCCCCGGAGCCGGGGAGCTGTTTTTT.